This T cell receptor (beta chain) was documented in a study of spatial heterogeneity in lung cancer. Looking at the study overall: Follow-up PBMC specimens underwent sequencing when available; their median timing was around 24 months after resection.

The CDR3 has 14 amino acids. V dropped 1 base and J dropped 6 bases, with 13 bases sitting between them. Germline assignment: CDR1 DFQATT and CDR2 SNEGSKA (reference sequence). This clonotype was recorded a few times. Single TCR cDNA molecules each had their own unique molecular identifier. TCRdb itself ran the 5' RACE reads through MiXCR, one entry per CDR3 protein. The table has fewer than 150,000 distinct CDR3 sequences, roughly a tenth seen once. Sample time point: blood at routine non-recurrence follow-up after resection. Unsorted whole RNA of tumor, nontumor lung or frozen PBMC was sequenced. The sequences come from PBMCs, collected at follow-up. The V call is TRBV20-1, the J call TRBJ2-1; maybe TRBD1 (5 bases). This receptor was taken from a female donor with early-stage non-small cell lung cancer. CDR3 amino acids: CSARGPEGANEQFF. CDR3 sequence (DNA): TGCAGTGCTAGAGGGCCCGAAGGGGCCAATGAGCAGTTCTTC.